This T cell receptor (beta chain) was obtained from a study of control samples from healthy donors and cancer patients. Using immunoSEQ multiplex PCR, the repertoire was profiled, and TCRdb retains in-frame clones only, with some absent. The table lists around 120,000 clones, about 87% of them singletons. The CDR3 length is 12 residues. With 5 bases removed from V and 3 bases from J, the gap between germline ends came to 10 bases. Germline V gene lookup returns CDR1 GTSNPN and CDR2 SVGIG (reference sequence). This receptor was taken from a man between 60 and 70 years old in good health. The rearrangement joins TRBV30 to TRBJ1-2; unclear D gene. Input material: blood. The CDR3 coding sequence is TGTGCCTGGGCGAAGACCGACTATGGCTACACCTTC. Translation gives CAWAKTDYGYTF.